These 30 T cell receptor beta chains were sequenced from one sample in a study of cytomegalovirus exposure and HLA in healthy donors. The PCR contained 60 Vbeta and 13 Jbeta primers. Some clones are missing from TCRdb's copy, which holds only in-frame ones; the method was immunoSEQ multiplex PCR. The sample holds approximately 140,000 clones, around 78% seen once. The sequencing sample was made of PBMCs. The source of these receptors is a woman aged 40 to 50 in good health and CMV-seropositive.

The J gene is TRBJ1-4, the V gene TRBV15; TRBD1 aligns across 7 bases. Per germline, CDR1 LNHNV and CDR2 YYDKDF (reference sequence). The CDR3 has 14 amino acids. V shed 1 base, J shed 8 bases, and the junction held 4 bases outside the gene matches. The CDR3 loop is CATSRVQGDEKLFF. CDR3 coding DNA: TGTGCCACCAGCAGAGTGCAGGGGGACGAAAAACTGTTTTTT.

The table lists this clone with a few counts. This chain uses TRBV7-9 with TRBJ2-5; no clear D gene. Trimming shortened V by 2 bases and J by 2 bases, and 12 bases separated the two germline ends. The V gene's germline CDR1 is SEHNR and CDR2 FQNEAQ (reference sequence). The CDR3 extends over 15 amino acids. CDR3 region: CASSLIPGRQETQYF. The DNA for the CDR3 is TGTGCCAGCAGCTTAATCCCAGGCCGTCAAGAGACCCAGTACTTC.

V gene TRBV5-4 combines with J gene TRBJ1-1; 7 nucleotides line up with TRBD1. CDR1 is SGHNT and CDR2 is YYREEE in the germline V gene (reference sequence). CDR3 length equals 13 residues. Unmatched junction bases numbered 8, after V lost 4 bases and J lost 8 bases. The CDR3 nucleotides are TGTGCCAGCAGCCCAACACAGGGGCGGGAAGCTTTCTTT. Translating gives CASSPTQGREAFF.

This chain uses TRBV2 with TRBJ1-2; TRBD1 might be the D (5 bases). This CDR3 has 13 amino acids. The V gene lost 4 bases and the J gene lost 7 bases, with 13 bases spanning the gap. Germline lookup yields CDR1 SNHLY and CDR2 FYNNEI. CDR3 sequence: CASSVAREGGYTF. The DNA of the CDR3 is TGTGCCAGCAGTGTGGCCAGGGAGGGTGGCTACACCTTC.

A remark on this clone: Other nucleotide sequences from this sample produce the same CDR3. V is TRBV7-9 and J is TRBJ1-1; a possible D gene is TRBD1 (5 bases). Germline assignment: CDR1 SEHNR and CDR2 FQNEAQ (reference sequence). The V gene lost 4 bases and the J gene lost 4 bases, with 10 bases spanning the gap. This CDR3 is 13 amino acids long. The CDR3 DNA reads as TGTGCCAGCAGCTCAGGGCGGGGCACTGAAGCTTTCTTT. Translating gives CASSSGRGTEAFF.

CDR3 region: CASSPRRGSAEQYF. DNA for the CDR3: TGTGCCAGCAGCCCCCGCCGGGGTTCGGCCGAGCAGTACTTC. The chain is built from TRBV5-6 and TRBJ2-7, with a weak D call TRBD2 (5 bases). CDR1 is SGHDT, CDR2 YYEEEE, per germline. The CDR3 runs 14 residues. V was clipped by 4 bases and J by 6 bases, with 17 bases between them.

The V call is TRBV19, the J call TRBJ2-3, with TRBD2 matching over 7 bases. CDR1 is LNHDA and CDR2 is SQIVND in the germline V gene (reference sequence). This CDR3 contains 17 residues. With V trimmed by 3 bases and J by 2 bases, 11 bases remained unmatched. The CDR3 bases are TGTGCCAGTAGTATTCAGTGGAATAGCGGGTTCACAGATACGCAGTATTTT. Residues: CASSIQWNSGFTDTQYF.

This clone was seen only once. The V call is TRBV11-2, the J call TRBJ2-7, with a weak D call TRBD1 (7 bases). V gave up 1 base and J gave up 3 bases, with 13 bases separating them. Germline V gene data show CDR1 as SGHAT and CDR2 as FQNNGV. This CDR3 spans 15 amino acids. The CDR3 sequence: CASSLVGGTDYEQYF. The CDR3 DNA reads TGTGCCAGCAGCTTAGTAGGAGGGACAGACTACGAGCAGTACTTC.

The chain joins TRBV18 to TRBJ2-5, with D possibly TRBD1 on 5 matching bases. CDR3 length equals 15 residues. Germline V gives CDR1 KGHSH, CDR2 LQKENI. V lost 0 bases and J 1 base, leaving 9 bases between the germline ends. The CDR3 region is CASSPPGVRQETQYF. CDR3 nucleotides: TGTGCCAGCTCACCACCAGGGGTCCGCCAAGAGACCCAGTACTTC. The variable domain in full, with the rest retrieved from reference TRBV18 and TRBJ2-5, is NAGVMQNPRHLVRRRGQEARLRCSPMKGHSHVYWYRQLPEEGLKFMVYLQKENIIDESGMPKERFSAEFPKEGPSILRIQQVVRGDSAAYFCASSPPGVRQETQYFGPGTRLLVL.

This clone was seen just once. The chain recombines TRBV4-1 with TRBJ2-3; 9 positions agree with TRBD2. CDR1 is MGHRA and CDR2 is YSYEKL in the germline V gene. The CDR3 length is 16 residues. V gave up 4 bases and J gave up 2 bases; unmatched junction bases: 7. CDR3: CASSPLLAGLTDTQYF. DNA for the CDR3: TGCGCCAGCAGCCCGCTCCTAGCGGGGCTCACAGATACGCAGTATTTT.

This chain joins TRBV11-3 and TRBJ2-1; TRBD2 matches 11 bases. Trimming removed 6 bases from V and 3 bases from J; junction bases left unmatched: 1. The germline V gene encodes CDR1 SGHNT and CDR2 YENEEA. There are 14 residues in the CDR3. The CDR3 is CASRLAGVYNEQFF. The CDR3 DNA is TGTGCCAGCAGACTAGCGGGAGTCTACAATGAGCAGTTCTTC.

This chain joins TRBV6-5 and TRBJ1-5; D unclear. Trimming took 6 bases from V and 0 from J, leaving 9 bases between them. The CDR3 is 14 amino acids. From germline, CDR1 is MNHEY and CDR2 SVGAGI. The CDR3 sequence: CASSRFDSNQPQHF. The CDR3 DNA follows: TGTGCCAGCAGCCGGTTTGATAGCAATCAGCCCCAGCATTTT.

This sequence joins TRBV6-5 and TRBJ1-2; D is perhaps TRBD1 (6 bases). Trimming took off 2 bases at V and 4 bases at J, with 14 bases between the two ends. Germline V lookup: CDR1 MNHEY, CDR2 SVGAGI. This CDR3 has 15 amino acids. The CDR3 DNA reads TGTGCCAGCAGTTACGAAGGGGGAGCCCCCTATGGCTACACCTTC. This gives the protein CASSYEGGAPYGYTF.

V gene TRBV19 combines with J gene TRBJ2-7; 7 bases align to TRBD2. The V gene end was trimmed by 3 bases and the J gene end by 5 bases; junction bases not matched to a gene: 19. There are 18 residues in the CDR3. Germline assignment: CDR1 LNHDA and CDR2 SQIVND (reference sequence). The CDR3 region has the DNA TGTGCCAGTAGTATTAGAGGTCCTACTAGCGAAAGATTCGACGAGCAGTACTTC. Translated: CASSIRGPTSERFDEQYF.

This clone was counted once. The chain combines TRBV16 with TRBJ2-1; a weak D match, TRBD1 (6 bases). CDR3 length equals 13 residues. CDR1 is KGHSY and CDR2 is FQNENV in the germline V gene. Deletions cut 3 bases from V and 6 bases from J, with 9 bases between. The CDR3 protein is CASSQGAGNEQFF. The DNA of the CDR3 is TGTGCCAGCAGCCAGGGGGCTGGCAATGAGCAGTTCTTC.

This sequence joins TRBV10-1 and TRBJ1-3; D is uncertain. The CDR3 is 14 amino acids. Trimming shortened V by 5 bases and J by 1 base, and 9 bases separated the two germline ends. Germline V gene data show CDR1 as WNHNN and CDR2 as SYGVQD (reference sequence). This CDR3 reads CASSPVCSGNTIYF. CDR3 nucleotides: TGCGCCAGCAGTCCGGTCTGTTCTGGAAACACCATATATTTT.

Regarding this clone: Distinct nucleotide sequences in the sample also encode this CDR3. The chain is built from TRBV7-9 and TRBJ1-4; tentative D call: TRBD1 (5 bases). The germline CDR1 and CDR2 sequences are SEHNR and FQNEAQ (reference sequence). The CDR3 is made up of 14 amino acids. V gave up 5 bases and J gave up 8 bases, with 15 bases separating them. The CDR3 DNA sequence: TGTGCCAGCAGCCTGGGGCAGGGAAAAGAAAAACTGTTTTTT. Amino acids: CASSLGQGKEKLFF. Full variable domain (rest looked up from reference TRBV7-9 and TRBJ1-4): DTGVSQNPRHKITKRGQNVTFRCDPISEHNRLYWYRQTLGQGPEFLTYFQNEAQLEKSRLLSDRFSAERPKGSFSTLEIQRTEQGDSAMYLCASSLGQGKEKLFFGSGTQLSVL.

The CDR3 coding sequence is TGTGCCAGCAGCGAGCAGGGATCCTACAATGAGCAGTTCTTC. Translated: CASSEQGSYNEQFF. The chain combines TRBV9 with TRBJ2-1; tentatively, D is TRBD1 (5 bases). The CDR3 is made up of 14 amino acids. The V end was cut by 3 bases, the J end by 1 base, with 8 bases between. Germline values: CDR1 SGDLS, CDR2 YYNGEE.

The J gene is TRBJ2-1, the V gene TRBV18, with 8 positions matching TRBD2. Germline loops: CDR1 KGHSH, CDR2 LQKENI. With V trimmed by 0 bases and J by 4 bases, 8 bases remained unmatched. This CDR3 region has 17 residues. This CDR3 is CASSPPTSSGRYNEQFF. CDR3 coding DNA: TGTGCCAGCTCACCACCAACCTCTAGCGGGCGGTACAATGAGCAGTTCTTC.

This clone occurred a few times. V gene TRBV5-1 combines with J gene TRBJ1-4, with D hard to call. The CDR3 consists of 17 residues. Germline V gene data show CDR1 as SGHRS and CDR2 as YFSETQ. V was shortened by 0 bases and J by 0 bases, with 12 bases between the two germline ends. DNA of the CDR3: TGCGCCAGCAGCTTGGGATATACAGCCGCAACTAATGAAAAACTGTTTTTT. As protein: CASSLGYTAATNEKLFF.

The gene calls are TRBV11-2 and TRBJ1-2; 9 bases are a match to TRBD1. CDR1 and CDR2 from the germline V gene are SGHAT and FQNNGV. This CDR3 has 14 amino acids. After removal of 1 base from V and 4 bases from J, the junction contained 1 base not matched to a gene. Here the CDR3 reads CASSLAGQGYGYTF. Here the CDR3 DNA reads TGTGCCAGCAGCTTAGCGGGACAGGGCTATGGCTACACCTTC.

The rearrangement joins TRBV4-1 to TRBJ2-7, with 7 bases lining up with TRBD2. The V and J ends lost 0 bases and 6 bases, in that order; junction bases with no gene match: 5. The germline V gene has CDR1 MGHRA and CDR2 YSYEKL. The CDR3 is made up of 14 amino acids. The CDR3 loop reads CASSQDERGREQYF. The CDR3 DNA sequence: TGCGCCAGCAGCCAAGACGAGCGGGGCCGCGAGCAGTACTTC.

This CDR3 is CASSPGGDGYTF. For the CDR3, the DNA is TGTGCCAGCTCACCGGGAGGGGATGGCTACACCTTC. The chain combines TRBV18 with TRBJ1-2, with D tentatively TRBD1 (5 bases). From germline, CDR1 is KGHSH and CDR2 LQKENI. The CDR3 covers 12 residues. V was shortened by 3 bases and J by 6 bases, with 8 bases between the two germline ends.

In this sample, this clone turned up a few times. The V call is TRBV30, the J call TRBJ1-5, with D perhaps matching TRBD1 (6 bases). Trimming took off 5 bases at V and 2 bases at J, with 16 bases between the two ends. The CDR3 is made up of 15 amino acids. CDR1 and CDR2 (germline): GTSNPN, SVGIG (reference sequence). This CDR3 is CAWRGPGGGNQPQHF. CDR3 DNA: TGTGCCTGGCGAGGGCCTGGGGGCGGCAATCAGCCCCAGCATTTT.

The J gene is TRBJ2-5, the V gene TRBV6-5; a possible D gene is TRBD1 (6 bases). The V end was cut by 0 bases, the J end by 5 bases, with 13 bases between. The CDR3 extends over 15 amino acids. The germline CDR1 and CDR2 sequences are MNHEY and SVGAGI. CDR3 DNA: TGTGCCAGCAGTTACTCAACGGGAAGGGGGGAGACCCAGTACTTC. It yields the protein CASSYSTGRGETQYF.

The V call is TRBV10-3, the J call TRBJ2-1; 9 positions agree with TRBD2. V lost 2 bases to trimming and J lost 5 bases; unmatched junction nucleotides: 7. The CDR3 consists of 16 residues. CDR1 ENHRY and CDR2 SYGVKD come from the germline V gene. The CDR3 DNA follows: TGTGCCATCAGTGAGGTAGCGGGAGCGGAGGACAATGAGCAGTTCTTC. The encoded protein is CAISEVAGAEDNEQFF.

The genes are TRBV29-1 and TRBJ1-4, with 7 nucleotides matching TRBD1. V was clipped by 4 bases and J by 7 bases; unmatched bases: 6. There are 13 residues in the CDR3. CDR1 SQVTM and CDR2 ANQGSEA come from the germline V gene. This chain's CDR3 is CSVGQGGGEKLFF. Written as DNA, the CDR3 is TGCAGCGTTGGTCAAGGGGGCGGTGAAAAACTGTTTTTT.

This chain uses TRBV5-1 with TRBJ2-5, with 8 nucleotides matching TRBD1. V gave up 4 bases and J gave up 5 bases; unmatched junction bases: 7. CDR1 is SGHRS, CDR2 YFSETQ, per germline. The CDR3 length is 14 residues. CDR3 sequence reads: CASSPGGGGETQYF. The CDR3 DNA is TGCGCCAGCAGCCCAGGGGGCGGCGGGGAGACCCAGTACTTC.

The CDR3 spells CASSFFRVSGSFNEQYF. Written as DNA, the CDR3 is TGTGCCAGCAGTTTTTTCCGGGTAAGCGGGAGTTTCAACGAGCAGTACTTC. The gene calls are TRBV28 and TRBJ2-7; 8 nucleotides align to TRBD2. The germline V gene has CDR1 MDHEN and CDR2 SYDVKM. The CDR3 consists of 17 residues. V was pared by 3 bases and J by 5 bases, with 15 bases of the junction left unmatched.

This clone has only one observation. The rearrangement links TRBV28 to TRBJ2-7; 8 bases agree with TRBD1. The CDR3 is made up of 15 amino acids. CDR1 MDHEN and CDR2 SYDVKM come from the germline V gene. V lost 6 bases and J lost 4; bases outside the gene matches: 11. This CDR3 reads CASREPRGLGYEQYF. For the CDR3, the DNA is TGTGCCAGCAGGGAACCCAGGGGGCTTGGGTACGAGCAGTACTTC.